Following are 29 T cell receptor beta chains from one sample sequenced in a study of T cell repertoires in cytomegalovirus infection. Using its own MiXCR run on the reads, TCRdb lists one record per CDR3 protein. The table includes a few hundred thousand distinct CDR3 sequences, almost 40% detected once. Their antigens remain unidentified. Source: cultured PBMCs, taken from culture after CMV antigen stimulation. All receptors derive from a human donor in good health (CMV status not recorded). Some clones in this sample may be carry-over from other donors' samples.

This clonotype has only a few counts. The CDR3, as DNA: TGTGCCAGCAGCTTTGGGGGCTCGGGAGGCTACACCTTC. As protein: CASSFGGSGGYTF. V usage is TRBV7-2 and J usage is TRBJ1-2; TRBD1 might be the D (6 bases). V was cut by 3 bases and J by 8 bases, with 13 bases left in between. Per germline, CDR1 SGHTA and CDR2 FQGNSA. This CDR3 has 13 amino acids.

The V gene is TRBV5-6, the J gene TRBJ1-4; TRBD1 agrees at 7 bases. Germline-derived CDR1 and CDR2 are SGHDT and YYEEEE. The CDR3 loop spans 17 amino acids. V gave up 3 bases and J gave up 0 bases; unmatched junction bases: 8. Written as DNA, the CDR3 is TGTGCCAGCAGCTCCGGGACAGATTTTGCAACTAATGAAAAACTGTTTTTT. This translates into CASSSGTDFATNEKLFF.

This clonotype came up a few times. V usage is TRBV10-3 and J usage is TRBJ2-1; 14 bases map to TRBD2. Per the germline V gene, CDR1 is ENHRY and CDR2 is SYGVKD. The CDR3 runs to 17 residues. The junction had 7 bases not matched to a gene; V was cut back by 2 bases and J by 7 bases. This chain's CDR3 is CAISEGLAGGSRNEQFF. CDR3 DNA: TGTGCCATCAGTGAGGGACTAGCGGGAGGTAGTAGGAATGAGCAGTTCTTC.

This clonotype was detected a few times. J is TRBJ2-1 and V is TRBV7-6; D may be TRBD1 (6 bases). This CDR3 contains 15 residues. In germline, CDR1 is SGHVS, CDR2 FNYEAQ. V was pared by 2 bases and J by 6 bases, with 14 bases between. CDR3 coding DNA: TGTGCCAGCAGCTTAAAGGACAGCCATACCAATGAGCAGTTCTTC. Residues: CASSLKDSHTNEQFF.

The gene calls are TRBV7-6 and TRBJ2-6; D call uncertain. The V end lost 0 bases, the J end lost 4 bases, and 7 bases lay between the germline ends. Per germline, CDR1 SGHVS and CDR2 FNYEAQ. The CDR3 runs to 15 residues. The CDR3 loop is CASSLALRGANVLTF. CDR3 DNA: TGTGCCAGCAGCTTAGCTCTCCGAGGGGCCAACGTCCTGACTTTC.

The genes are TRBV2 and TRBJ2-7; D might be TRBD2 (5 bases). The length of the CDR3 is 15 residues. Germline V gives CDR1 SNHLY, CDR2 FYNNEI. V dropped 0 bases and J dropped 6 bases, with 15 bases sitting between them. CDR3: CASSEARGFRVEQYF. The CDR3 region has the DNA TGTGCCAGCAGTGAAGCGCGAGGGTTTCGGGTCGAGCAGTACTTC.

The chain couples TRBV12-3 or TRBV12-4 to TRBJ1-6, with D possibly matching TRBD1 (5 bases). This CDR3 region has 14 residues. Trimming removed 8 bases at V and 9 bases at J, with 17 bases between. Here the CDR3 DNA reads TGTGCCAGCTCTGGGGTGACAGCTAGTTCACCCCTCCACTTT. It translates to CASSGVTASSPLHF.

This clonotype has only a few counts. The chain links TRBV20-1 to TRBJ2-2; TRBD2 matches 11 bases. CDR3 length equals 14 residues. V was clipped by 2 bases and J by 4 bases; unmatched bases: 0. CDR1 is DFQATT and CDR2 is SNEGSKA in the germline V gene (reference sequence). CDR3 in amino acids: CSARLAGGTGELFF. Here the CDR3 DNA reads TGCAGTGCTAGACTAGCGGGAGGCACCGGGGAGCTGTTTTTT.

This clonotype was observed a few times. The V and J genes are TRBV6-1 and TRBJ1-2; D is possibly TRBD1 (5 bases). CDR1 and CDR2 (germline): MNHNS, SASEGT. The CDR3 loop spans 13 amino acids. V was cut by 2 bases and J by 7 bases, with 11 bases left in between. Here the CDR3 reads CASSESGFFGYTF. DNA for the CDR3: TGTGCCAGCAGTGAATCAGGGTTCTTTGGCTACACCTTC.

The chain has TRBV7-2 and TRBJ1-2; 11 bases match TRBD1. V lost 5 bases and J lost 7; bases outside the gene matches: 6. This CDR3 region has 14 residues. Germline CDR1 reads SGHTA; CDR2 reads FQGNSA. The DNA of the CDR3 is TGTGCCAGCAGCGAGGACAGGGGGCGGGGTGGCTACACCTTC. Protein sequence: CASSEDRGRGGYTF.

The rearrangement uses TRBV6-1 and TRBJ2-7; TRBD1 or TRBD2 may be the D gene (5 bases each). This CDR3 has 15 residues. The germline CDR1 and CDR2 sequences are MNHNS and SASEGT. V was cut by 2 bases and J by 4 bases, with 15 bases left in between. The CDR3 DNA reads TGTGCCAGCAGTGAACAGGTTTTCGGGGCTTACGAGCAGTACTTC. It yields the protein CASSEQVFGAYEQYF.

The chain joins TRBV6-5 to TRBJ2-2; no clear D gene. CDR3 length equals 15 residues. V lost 0 bases and J lost 2, with 7 bases in between. The germline CDR1 and CDR2 sequences are MNHEY and SVGAGI. The CDR3 DNA reads TGTGCCAGCAGTTACTCGTTGGGCAACACCGGGGAGCTGTTTTTT. Residues: CASSYSLGNTGELFF.

This chain connects TRBV30 to TRBJ2-3; D is unclear. V was shortened by 1 base and J by 2 bases, with 10 bases between the two germline ends. CDR1 and CDR2 (germline): GTSNPN, SVGIG (reference sequence). The CDR3 length is 14 residues. CDR3 coding DNA: TGTGCCTGGAGTGACGGACGGATCACAGATACGCAGTATTTT. Amino acids: CAWSDGRITDTQYF.

V and J are TRBV5-4 and TRBJ2-2, with 8 bases identical to TRBD1. Germline-derived CDR1 and CDR2 are SGHNT and YYREEE (reference sequence). The CDR3 covers 16 residues. V lost 1 base and J lost 1; bases outside the gene matches: 3. The CDR3 DNA is TGTGCCAGCAGCTTGCCGGGACAGGTGAACACCGGGGAGCTGTTTTTT. Encoded protein: CASSLPGQVNTGELFF.

In its sample, this clonotype was seen a few times. The chain combines TRBV7-8 with TRBJ1-6; a possible D gene is TRBD1 (6 bases). Trimming took off 1 base at V and 8 bases at J, with 12 bases between the two ends. In germline, CDR1 is SGHVS, CDR2 FQNEAQ. The CDR3 consists of 15 residues. As DNA, the CDR3 is TGTGCCAGCAGCTTAGAGTGGGCAGGGGATTCACCCCTCCACTTT. Translation: CASSLEWAGDSPLHF.

The chain joins TRBV5-4 to TRBJ1-3, with TRBD1 matching over 8 bases. This CDR3 comprises 15 residues. The J segment lost 3 bases and the V segment lost 0 bases, leaving 2 bases of the junction unmatched. The germline gives CDR1 SGHNT, CDR2 YYREEE (reference sequence). The CDR3 region has the DNA TGTGCCAGCAGCTTGGGACAGGGGTTTGGAAACACCATATATTTT. Its protein is CASSLGQGFGNTIYF.

The CDR3 DNA reads as TGTGCCAGCAGCTTAGCACCGGCCTACGAGCAGTACTTC. Its translation: CASSLAPAYEQYF. V gene TRBV11-2 combines with J gene TRBJ2-7, with D uncertain. From germline, CDR1 is SGHAT and CDR2 FQNNGV. The CDR3 extends over 13 amino acids. V gave up 1 base and J gave up 2 bases, with 6 bases separating them.

The chain employs TRBV27 and TRBJ2-1, with 10 positions matching TRBD2. CDR1 and CDR2 from the germline V gene are MNHEY and SMNVEV (reference sequence). V shed 2 bases and J 5 bases; nucleotides not matched to a gene: 6. The CDR3 runs 16 residues. CDR3 sequence: CASSLRVAGGDNEQFF. The CDR3 region has the DNA TGTGCCAGCAGTTTACGGGTAGCGGGAGGTGACAATGAGCAGTTCTTC.

V usage is TRBV9 and J usage is TRBJ1-1; D might be TRBD1 (5 bases). V was clipped by 4 bases and J by 4 bases, with 17 bases between them. Germline V CDR1 and CDR2: SGDLS, YYNGEE. The CDR3 extends over 15 amino acids. The CDR3 region has the DNA TGTGCCAGCAGCTCATTCCAGGGAAGGTTCACTGAAGCTTTCTTT. It is translated as CASSSFQGRFTEAFF.

This clonotype was seen repeatedly, ten times or more. CDR3 bases: TGTGCCAGCAGTCAACTCCGGGGACTTATTCAGTACTTC. Translating gives CASSQLRGLIQYF. V gene TRBV6-2 or TRBV6-3 combines with J gene TRBJ2-4; tentatively, D is TRBD2 (6 bases). V gave up 5 bases and J gave up 10 bases, with 15 bases separating them. CDR3 length: 13 residues. Germline V lookup: CDR1 MNHEY, CDR2 SVGEGT.

This clonotype showed up just a few times. The V gene is TRBV27, the J gene TRBJ1-3; TRBD1 agrees at 8 bases. The CDR3 covers 15 residues. Germline trimming cut 6 bases from V and 13 bases from J; bases unmatched to any gene: 17. Germline V gene data show CDR1 as MNHEY and CDR2 as SMNVEV (reference sequence). The CDR3 is CASRQTGGRGGGIYF. The CDR3 DNA follows: TGTGCCAGCAGACAAACAGGGGGACGGGGTGGAGGAATATATTTT.

For this clonotype: At one boundary the junction diverges from the germline segment, which might be a read error. The chain uses TRBV4-1 and TRBJ1-4, with D possibly being TRBD1 (6 bases). In germline, CDR1 is MGHRA, CDR2 YSYEKL. The CDR3 totals 17 residues. CDR3 residues: CASSPYGRAGGIEKLFF. The CDR3 DNA reads TGTGCCAGCAGCCCCTACGGCCGCGCGGGGGGCATAGAAAAACTGTTTTTT.

The V gene is TRBV7-6, the J gene TRBJ1-4, with D uncertain. The CDR3 is made up of 20 amino acids. Germline V gives CDR1 SGHVS, CDR2 FNYEAQ. V lost 2 bases to trimming and J lost 0 bases, with 22 bases between them. This CDR3 is CASSLFADRHRSPTNEKLFF. CDR3 DNA sequence: TGTGCCAGCAGCTTATTCGCAGACCGTCACCGATCACCAACTAATGAAAAACTGTTTTTT.

J is TRBJ2-1 and V is TRBV29-1; D gene ambiguous. Germline V gene data show CDR1 as SQVTM and CDR2 as ANQGSEA. The length of the CDR3 is 11 residues. The V and J ends lost 5 bases and 7 bases respectively, with 9 bases between them. This CDR3 is CSVPNSNEQFF. The CDR3 DNA follows: TGCAGCGTTCCTAATAGTAATGAGCAGTTCTTC.

The chain recombines TRBV12-3 or TRBV12-4 with TRBJ1-5; D remains unclear. The V and J ends lost 6 bases and 3 bases respectively, with 12 bases between them. The CDR3 covers 14 residues. The chain's CDR3 is CASRGPGINQPQHF. CDR3 DNA: TGTGCCAGCAGGGGTCCAGGAATCAATCAGCCCCAGCATTTT.

The rearrangement uses TRBV15 and TRBJ2-2, with 12 bases matching TRBD2. This CDR3 spans 17 amino acids. V lost 0 bases and J lost 4; bases outside the gene matches: 3. Germline V gene data show CDR1 as LNHNV and CDR2 as YYDKDF (reference sequence). The DNA for the CDR3 is TGTGCCACCAGCAGAGAGACTAGCGGGAGCGTCACCGGGGAGCTGTTTTTT. Protein sequence: CATSRETSGSVTGELFF.

The chain joins TRBV5-3 to TRBJ1-1; D uncertain. TRBV5-3 counts as an open reading frame of uncertain function. This CDR3 has 13 residues. V lost 8 bases, J lost 6 bases, and 17 bases lay in between. The CDR3 is CASGTDFLPEAFF. Here the CDR3 DNA reads TGTGCCAGCGGTACAGATTTCTTGCCTGAAGCTTTCTTT.

The chain is built from TRBV24-1 and TRBJ2-3; D possibly corresponds to TRBD1 (6 bases). With 4 bases removed from V and 0 bases from J, the gap between germline ends came to 13 bases. The CDR3 is made up of 16 amino acids. CDR1 KGHDR and CDR2 SFDVKD come from the germline V gene. The DNA of the CDR3 is TGTGCCACCAGTGACCTTCAGGGGCATAGCACAGATACGCAGTATTTT. Translated, it gives CATSDLQGHSTDTQYF.

The chain joins TRBV11-1 to TRBJ1-4; D is perhaps TRBD1 (5 bases). Trimming took off 1 base at V and 5 bases at J, with 11 bases between the two ends. The CDR3 totals 15 residues. Germline CDR1 and CDR2: SGHAT and FQDESV (reference sequence). The CDR3 DNA reads TGTGCCAGCAGCTTAGACGGAGGGGTAAATGAAAAACTGTTTTTT. Translated: CASSLDGGVNEKLFF.